The 5 T cell receptor beta chains listed next were all sequenced from one sample in a study of OX40 agonist ivuxolimab in advanced cancers. Library preparation employed the immunoSEQ multiplex PCR assay. Imported from immuneACCESS, the table was reduced by TCRdb to in-frame sequences with V and J called. These copies leave out some clones; in studies compared against another copy, an unresolved V gene accounts for under half, and the cause of the remainder is not known. The sample records tens of thousands of clones, about 91% of which are singletons. Under 3.5% of the sample is taken by the ten largest. Sequencing was performed on CD4+ or CD8+ T cells sorted from blood, taken in a trial of the OX40 agonist ivuxolimab. Receptors were obtained from an adult with an advanced solid tumor such as melanoma, head and neck, liver or kidney cancer.

The chain employs TRBV7-2 and TRBJ2-1; D not resolved. The germline V gene has CDR1 SGHTA and CDR2 FQGNSA. This CDR3 has 12 amino acids. V lost 3 bases to trimming and J lost 9 bases, with 9 bases between them. CDR3 region: CASSFFDTEQFF. Here the CDR3 DNA reads TGTGCCAGCAGCTTCTTCGACACTGAGCAGTTCTTC.

V usage is TRBV6-5 and J usage is TRBJ1-4; weak D call: TRBD1 (5 bases). V was pared by 0 bases and J by 8 bases, with 16 bases between. The CDR3 sequence is 16 residues long. Germline CDR1 reads MNHEY; CDR2 reads SVGAGI. CDR3 nucleotides: TGTGCCAGCAGTTACTCGCTCCCAGGGCGAATCGAAAAACTGTTTTTT. Protein sequence: CASSYSLPGRIEKLFF.

The V call is TRBV19, the J call TRBJ2-3; D is unclear. This CDR3 has 11 amino acids. Germline CDR1 and CDR2: LNHDA and SQIVND (reference sequence). V was pared by 1 base and J by 5 bases, with 1 base between. CDR3 residues: CASSIGDTQYF. CDR3 sequence (DNA): TGTGCCAGTAGTATAGGAGATACGCAGTATTTT.

The chain is built from TRBV28 and TRBJ1-4, with a tentative D call TRBD1 (5 bases). Deletions cut 6 bases from V and 8 bases from J, with 19 bases between. Germline loops: CDR1 MDHEN, CDR2 SYDVKM. The CDR3 totals 15 residues. CDR3 DNA: TGTGCCAGCAGGGGATCGGGCCCCAGGGTCGAAAAACTGTTTTTT. Protein: CASRGSGPRVEKLFF.

The chain is built from TRBV10-1 and TRBJ1-5, with 7 positions matching TRBD1. With 4 bases clipped from V and 5 bases from J, the junction kept 2 bases outside the gene matches. This CDR3 is built from 13 residues. Looked up from germline, CDR1 is WNHNN and CDR2 is SYGVQD (reference sequence). DNA for the CDR3: TGCGCCAGCAGTGGTGACAGGGATCAGCCCCAGCATTTT. Encoded protein: CASSGDRDQPQHF.